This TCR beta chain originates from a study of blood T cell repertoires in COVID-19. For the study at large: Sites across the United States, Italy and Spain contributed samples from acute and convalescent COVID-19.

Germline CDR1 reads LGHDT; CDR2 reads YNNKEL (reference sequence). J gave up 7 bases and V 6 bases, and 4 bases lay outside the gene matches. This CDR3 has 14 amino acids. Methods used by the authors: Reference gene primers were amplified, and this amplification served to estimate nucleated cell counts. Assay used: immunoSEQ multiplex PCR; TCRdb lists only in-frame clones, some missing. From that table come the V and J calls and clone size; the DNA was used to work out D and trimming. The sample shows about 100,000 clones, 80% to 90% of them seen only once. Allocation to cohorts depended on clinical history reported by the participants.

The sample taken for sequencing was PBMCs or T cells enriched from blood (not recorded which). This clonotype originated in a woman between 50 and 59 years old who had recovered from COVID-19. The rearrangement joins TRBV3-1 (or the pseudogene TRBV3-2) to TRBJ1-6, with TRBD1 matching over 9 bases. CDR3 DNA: TGTGCCAGCAGTCACGGGACAGGGAATTCACCCCTCCACTTT. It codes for CASSHGTGNSPLHF.